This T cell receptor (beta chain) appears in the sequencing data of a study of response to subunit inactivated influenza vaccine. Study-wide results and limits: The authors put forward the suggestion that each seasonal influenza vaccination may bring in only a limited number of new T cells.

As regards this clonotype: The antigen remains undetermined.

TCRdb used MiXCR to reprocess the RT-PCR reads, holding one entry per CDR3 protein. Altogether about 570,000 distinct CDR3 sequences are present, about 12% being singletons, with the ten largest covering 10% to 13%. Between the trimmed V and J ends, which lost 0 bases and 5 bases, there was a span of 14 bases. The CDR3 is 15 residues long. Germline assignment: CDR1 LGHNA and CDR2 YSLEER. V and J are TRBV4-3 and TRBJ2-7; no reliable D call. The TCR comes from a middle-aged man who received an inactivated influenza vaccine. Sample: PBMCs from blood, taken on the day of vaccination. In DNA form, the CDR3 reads TGCGCCAGCAGCCAAGATTTTCGGGCCAGTGACGAGCAGTACTTC. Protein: CASSQDFRASDEQYF.